One sample yielded the 28 T cell receptor beta chains listed below, sequenced in a study of T-cell memory formation after mild COVID-19. TCRdb recomputed calls from the 5' RACE reads with MiXCR, one row per CDR3 protein. Found here are some 600,000 distinct CDR3 sequences, around a sixth of them singletons; the top ten hold roughly 8.2%. What was sequenced was PBMCs or a T cell subset sorted from them (not recorded which). These receptor sequences come from an adult woman who had mild COVID-19 (a few samples of this study predate the infection). Cell type and time point are not known.

This clonotype occurred a few times. The V and J genes are TRBV24-1 and TRBJ2-3; TRBD1 matches 9 bases. Germline CDR1 reads KGHDR; CDR2 reads SFDVKD. The CDR3 consists of 18 residues. V trimming: 1 base; J trimming: 0 bases; junction bases outside the gene matches: 7. In DNA form, the CDR3 reads TGTGCCACCAGTGATTTACAGCTGGACAGGGGAAGCACAGATACGCAGTATTTT. This gives the protein CATSDLQLDRGSTDTQYF.

There are a few counts of this clonotype. This sequence joins TRBV12-3 or TRBV12-4 and TRBJ2-1, with D perhaps matching TRBD1 (6 bases). Trimming cost V 5 bases and J 4 bases, with 12 bases left between them. This CDR3 contains 14 residues. CDR3 DNA sequence: TGTGCCAGCAGTAAAAGGGGGTCGTACAATGAGCAGTTCTTC. Amino acids: CASSKRGSYNEQFF.

The gene calls are TRBV6-5 and TRBJ2-1; D assignment may be TRBD1 or TRBD2 (6 bases each). The CDR3 covers 15 residues. V was pared by 6 bases and J by 4 bases, with 16 bases between. In germline, CDR1 is MNHEY, CDR2 SVGAGI. The chain's CDR3 is CASSRGQVGYNEQFF. CDR3 nucleotides: TGTGCCAGCAGCCGGGGGCAAGTGGGGTACAATGAGCAGTTCTTC.

V is TRBV7-6 and J is TRBJ2-3; D might be TRBD2 (5 bases). The germline V and J ends were trimmed by 5 bases and 6 bases, with 12 bases remaining between them. This CDR3 has 13 amino acids. Germline V gene lookup returns CDR1 SGHVS and CDR2 FNYEAQ. The CDR3 coding sequence is TGTGCCAGCAGCCCGGGGTTTAGGGATACGCAGTATTTT. The encoded protein is CASSPGFRDTQYF.

The table lists this clonotype with a few counts. This sequence joins TRBV15 and TRBJ1-4; weak D call: TRBD1 (5 bases). The CDR3 contains 14 residues. V dropped 1 base and J dropped 8 bases, with 11 bases sitting between them. In germline, CDR1 is LNHNV, CDR2 YYDKDF (reference sequence). This chain's CDR3 is CATSRAGRGEKLFF. The DNA for the CDR3 is TGTGCCACCAGCAGAGCAGGGAGAGGAGAAAAACTGTTTTTT.

CDR3 bases: TGTGCCACCAGTGATTTTCCCCAAGGGGAAACTGAAGCTTTCTTT. Translation: CATSDFPQGETEAFF. This rearrangement joins TRBV24-1 to TRBJ1-1; D is possibly TRBD1 (5 bases). Germline loops: CDR1 KGHDR, CDR2 SFDVKD. The ends were cut back, 1 base at V and 5 bases at J, with 13 bases in the middle. The CDR3 loop spans 15 amino acids.

This clonotype was detected a few times. The chain couples TRBV5-1 to TRBJ2-1; tentatively, D is TRBD1 (5 bases). The CDR3 runs to 12 residues. V was pared by 3 bases and J by 8 bases, with 9 bases between. From germline, CDR1 is SGHRS and CDR2 YFSETQ. CDR3 residues: CASSSGYDEQFF. The CDR3 DNA is TGCGCCAGCAGCTCAGGGTACGATGAGCAGTTCTTC.

The chain links TRBV6-1 to TRBJ1-5; D call uncertain. Germline loops: CDR1 MNHNS, CDR2 SASEGT. V was trimmed by 2 bases and J by 0 bases, leaving 5 bases between them. This CDR3 has 14 amino acids. CDR3 region: CASSETHSNQPQHF. The CDR3 DNA follows: TGTGCCAGCAGTGAAACCCATAGCAATCAGCCCCAGCATTTT.

Only a few counts were recorded for this clonotype. The V gene is TRBV7-9, the J gene TRBJ2-7; D remains unclear. The germline V gene encodes CDR1 SEHNR and CDR2 FQNEAQ (reference sequence). Trimming took off 2 bases at V and 6 bases at J, with 17 bases between the two ends. CDR3 length: 15 amino acids. CDR3 DNA: TGTGCCAGCAGCTTATCAACCGAGGTTTTGGCCGAGCAGTACTTC. Protein sequence: CASSLSTEVLAEQYF.

This chain joins TRBV7-3 and TRBJ2-1, with TRBD1 matching over 10 bases. Germline V CDR1 and CDR2: SGHTA, FQGTGA. The CDR3 runs 16 residues. Trimming cost V 5 bases and J 3 bases; bases outside gene matches: 7. CDR3 nucleotides: TGTGCCAGCAGCCCCAGGGACAGGGGTTACTACAATGAGCAGTTCTTC. This encodes CASSPRDRGYYNEQFF.

In this sample, this clonotype turned up a few times. This chain connects TRBV7-3 to TRBJ2-1; D could derive from TRBD1 or TRBD2 (5 bases each). With 2 bases removed from V and 3 bases from J, the gap between germline ends came to 11 bases. Germline CDR1 reads SGHTA; CDR2 reads FQGTGA. CDR3 length: 15 residues. The CDR3 loop reads CASSLGGPGYNEQFF. The CDR3 region has the DNA TGTGCCAGCAGCTTAGGGGGACCGGGCTACAATGAGCAGTTCTTC.

The chain is built from TRBV27 and TRBJ2-1; 11 nucleotides align to TRBD1. Germline trimming cut 5 bases from V and 3 bases from J; bases unmatched to any gene: 12. The CDR3 sequence is 18 residues long. CDR1 MNHEY and CDR2 SMNVEV come from the germline V gene (reference sequence). The CDR3 is CASSPQDRGRFYYNEQFF. In DNA, the CDR3 is TGTGCCAGCAGTCCGCAGGACAGGGGGCGGTTTTACTACAATGAGCAGTTCTTC.

This clonotype has just a few counts. V gene TRBV20-1 combines with J gene TRBJ1-5; 8 bases align to TRBD1. Trimming removed 3 bases from V and 7 bases from J; junction bases left unmatched: 11. From germline, CDR1 is DFQATT and CDR2 SNEGSKA (reference sequence). This CDR3 is 15 amino acids long. The CDR3 DNA follows: TGCAGTGCTAGGCACGACAGGGGTATAGGGCAGCCCCAGCATTTT. Its translation is CSARHDRGIGQPQHF.

This clonotype was found a few times. V gene TRBV7-2 combines with J gene TRBJ2-4, with D possibly matching TRBD1 (6 bases). This CDR3 contains 16 residues. Germline lookup yields CDR1 SGHTA and CDR2 FQGNSA. Trimming cost V 1 base and J 6 bases, with 16 bases left between them. The chain's CDR3 is CASSLDIQGVGNIQYF. The CDR3 DNA reads as TGTGCCAGCAGCTTAGATATACAGGGTGTGGGAAACATTCAGTACTTC.

This clonotype was seen a few times. The chain has TRBV7-9 and TRBJ2-3, with a possible D match to TRBD2 (5 bases). The germline V gene has CDR1 SEHNR and CDR2 FQNEAQ (reference sequence). The ends were cut back, 5 bases at V and 5 bases at J, with 14 bases in the middle. The length of the CDR3 is 14 residues. The CDR3 region has the DNA TGTGCCAGCAGCCCACCCCATCGGGGAGATACGCAGTATTTT. Amino acid sequence: CASSPPHRGDTQYF.

This clonotype appeared once. This sequence joins TRBV4-3 and TRBJ2-6, with D unclear. In germline, CDR1 is LGHNA, CDR2 YSLEER. Between the trimmed V and J ends, which lost 6 bases and 4 bases, there was a span of 13 bases. The CDR3 runs to 15 residues. CDR3 nucleotide sequence: TGCGCCAGCAGTCCCGGGCACTCCGGGGCCAACGTCCTGACTTTC. Amino acid sequence: CASSPGHSGANVLTF.

This clonotype was picked up a small number of times. The J gene is TRBJ1-4, the V gene TRBV7-9; TRBD1 might be the D (6 bases). Germline V CDR1 and CDR2: SEHNR, FQNEAQ (reference sequence). The CDR3 contains 15 residues. Trimming removed 4 bases from V and 0 bases from J, with 9 bases in between. CDR3 bases: TGTGCCAGCAGCTCGAGGACAGCAACTAATGAAAAACTGTTTTTT. It encodes CASSSRTATNEKLFF.

The chain carries TRBV10-3 and TRBJ2-7, with TRBD1 identical over 8 bases. From germline, CDR1 is ENHRY and CDR2 SYGVKD. The V and J ends lost 3 bases and 4 bases, in that order; junction bases with no gene match: 2. This CDR3 has 13 residues. The DNA of the CDR3 is TGTGCCATCAGTGATGACAGGGGATACGAGCAGTACTTC. It specifies CAISDDRGYEQYF.

In this sample, this clonotype turned up a few times. In DNA, the CDR3 is TGTGCCAGCACAGCTAGCGGGCGGATCGGGGAGCTGTTTTTT. It is translated as CASTASGRIGELFF. This chain links TRBV7-9 with TRBJ2-2; 8 bases match TRBD2. This CDR3 region has 14 residues. The J segment lost 7 bases and the V segment lost 7 bases, leaving 8 bases of the junction unmatched. The germline V gene encodes CDR1 SEHNR and CDR2 FQNEAQ (reference sequence).

This chain uses TRBV5-1 with TRBJ2-7; TRBD1 might be the D (5 bases). Germline CDR1 and CDR2: SGHRS and YFSETQ. Deletions cut 3 bases from V and 0 bases from J, with 13 bases between. The CDR3 loop spans 15 amino acids. CDR3 in amino acids: CASSSSGFSSYEQYF. The CDR3 DNA follows: TGCGCCAGCAGCTCCTCAGGGTTTAGCTCCTACGAGCAGTACTTC.

This clonotype has a handful of counts. The V gene is TRBV6-2 or TRBV6-3, the J gene TRBJ2-7, with TRBD2 matching 7 bases. Losses at the gene ends were 4 bases for V and 2 bases for J; bases not matched to a gene: 11. The germline V gene has CDR1 MNHEY and CDR2 SVGEGT. The length of the CDR3 is 16 residues. The CDR3 protein is CASSSTSSGGTYEQYF. The CDR3 DNA sequence: TGTGCCAGCAGTTCTACGTCTAGCGGAGGGACCTACGAGCAGTACTTC.

This clonotype was counted a few times. The rearrangement links TRBV20-1 to TRBJ1-6; no firm D call. CDR1 DFQATT and CDR2 SNEGSKA come from the germline V gene (reference sequence). The CDR3 extends over 12 amino acids. The V end lost 6 bases, the J end lost 11 bases, and 14 bases lay between the germline ends. This CDR3 reads CSAAPGNAPLHF. The CDR3 nucleotides are TGCAGTGCCGCCCCGGGCAACGCACCCCTCCACTTT.

This clonotype has only a few counts. The chain links TRBV29-1 to TRBJ2-2; 10 positions agree with TRBD1. The V gene end was trimmed by 5 bases and the J gene end by 4 bases; junction bases not matched to a gene: 4. CDR3 size: 14 residues. Germline V CDR1 and CDR2: SQVTM, ANQGSEA. The CDR3 here is CSVRDRGSTGELFF. The CDR3 region has the DNA TGCAGCGTTAGGGACAGGGGTAGCACCGGGGAGCTGTTTTTT.

This clonotype was seen only a few times. The J gene is TRBJ2-7, the V gene TRBV12-3 or TRBV12-4; 9 nucleotides line up with TRBD2. The J segment lost 2 bases and the V segment lost 2 bases, leaving 4 bases of the junction unmatched. The CDR3 length is 15 residues. In DNA, the CDR3 is TGTGCCAGCAGTTTACTAGCGGGGACTCCCTACGAGCAGTACTTC. Translating gives CASSLLAGTPYEQYF.

This clonotype was counted between two and nine times. A read error may produce the germline difference seen at one junction end. The gene calls are TRBV6-5 and TRBJ2-2, with 11 nucleotides matching TRBD1. Germline values: CDR1 MNHEY, CDR2 SVGAGI. This CDR3 contains 18 residues. CDR3 nucleotides: TGTGCCAGCAGACCTCCCCGGGACAGGGGGACAAACACCGGGGAGCTGATTTTT. Translating gives CASRPPRDRGTNTGELIF.

The chain employs TRBV24-1 and TRBJ1-2; unclear D gene. The germline CDR1 and CDR2 sequences are KGHDR and SFDVKD. CDR3 length: 14 amino acids. Deletions cut 2 bases from V and 2 bases from J, with 8 bases between. The CDR3 bases are TGTGCCACCAGTGATTGGCGAACAAACTATGGCTACACCTTC. It is translated as CATSDWRTNYGYTF.

This clonotype has only a few counts. This chain joins TRBV6-2 or TRBV6-3 and TRBJ2-7, with 7 bases identical to TRBD1. This CDR3 contains 15 residues. The V gene end was trimmed by 4 bases and the J gene end by 2 bases; junction bases not matched to a gene: 8. The V gene's germline CDR1 is MNHEY and CDR2 SVGEGT. The CDR3 here is CASSLRRGMAYEQYF. The CDR3 coding sequence is TGTGCCAGCAGTTTACGCAGGGGGATGGCCTACGAGCAGTACTTC.

This clonotype was observed a few times. The genes are TRBV10-3 and TRBJ1-5; a possible D gene is TRBD1 (5 bases). Germline CDR1 and CDR2: ENHRY and SYGVKD. This CDR3 is 14 amino acids long. The V end was cut by 4 bases, the J end by 4 bases, with 11 bases between. Here the CDR3 DNA reads TGTGCCATCAGTGGTGACAGCATAAATCAGCCCCAGCATTTT. Translated, it gives CAISGDSINQPQHF.